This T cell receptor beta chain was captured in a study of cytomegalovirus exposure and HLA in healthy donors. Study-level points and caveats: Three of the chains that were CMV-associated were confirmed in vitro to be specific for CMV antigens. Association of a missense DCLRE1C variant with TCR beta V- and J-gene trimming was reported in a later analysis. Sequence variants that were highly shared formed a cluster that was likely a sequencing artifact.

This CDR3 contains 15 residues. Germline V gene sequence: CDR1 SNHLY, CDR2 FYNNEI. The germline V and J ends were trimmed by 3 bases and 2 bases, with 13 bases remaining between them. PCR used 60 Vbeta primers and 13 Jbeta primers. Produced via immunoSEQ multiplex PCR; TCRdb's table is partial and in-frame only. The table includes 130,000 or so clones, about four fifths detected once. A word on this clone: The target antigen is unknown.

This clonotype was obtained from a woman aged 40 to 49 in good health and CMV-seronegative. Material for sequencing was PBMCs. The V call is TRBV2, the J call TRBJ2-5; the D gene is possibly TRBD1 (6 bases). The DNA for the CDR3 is TGTGCCAGCAGTGACGGGACAACCGATCAAGAGACCCAGTACTTC. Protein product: CASSDGTTDQETQYF.